The 30 T cell receptor beta chains listed next were all sequenced from one sample in a study of shared clonotypes between healthy human individuals. Clones were sequenced by immunoSEQ multiplex PCR, and TCRdb holds only the in-frame ones, with some missing. This repertoire shows about 820,000 clones, more than 85% found once; its top ten account for more than 20%. CD45RO-negative, CCR7-positively selected cells formed the naive CD8 fraction, excluding terminally differentiated effector memory CD45RA+ cells. Material for sequencing was naive CD8+ T cells sorted from blood. The receptor set was obtained from a man in his thirties or forties in good health.

This chain connects TRBV10-1 to TRBJ2-1; 13 nucleotides align to TRBD2. Trimming at V came to 4 bases and at J to 4 bases, leaving 7 bases not matched to a gene. This CDR3 spans 17 amino acids. Per germline, CDR1 WNHNN and CDR2 SYGVQD (reference sequence). This chain's CDR3 is CASSGWTSGSTYNEQFF. DNA of the CDR3: TGCGCCAGCAGTGGATGGACTAGCGGGAGTACGTACAATGAGCAGTTCTTC.

The chain is built from TRBV7-9 and TRBJ2-1, with TRBD2 matching over 10 bases. Germline CDR1 reads SEHNR; CDR2 reads FQNEAQ (reference sequence). This CDR3 has 15 amino acids. V dropped 5 bases and J dropped 5; count of bases not matched to a gene: 6. Here the CDR3 reads CASSSTSGTHNEQFF. In DNA form, the CDR3 reads TGTGCCAGCAGCAGTACTAGCGGGACCCACAATGAGCAGTTCTTC.

In regard to this clone: Other DNA sequences in the same sample also yield this CDR3. CDR3 DNA: TGTGCCAGCAGCTTATTAGCGGGTGGGTTATACAATGAGCAGTTCTTC. This sequence encodes CASSLLAGGLYNEQFF. This rearrangement joins TRBV7-8 to TRBJ2-1; 7 bases match TRBD2. J was trimmed by 4 bases and V by 2 bases; bases with no gene match: 8. CDR3 length equals 16 residues. Germline V gene lookup returns CDR1 SGHVS and CDR2 FQNEAQ.

The chain combines TRBV5-1 with TRBJ2-7, with 8 nucleotides matching TRBD1. Germline V CDR1 and CDR2: SGHRS, YFSETQ. With 1 base clipped from V and 5 bases from J, the junction kept 11 bases outside the gene matches. This CDR3 has 16 residues. CDR3 amino acids: CASSLFRTGSLDEQYF. The CDR3 DNA sequence: TGCGCCAGCAGCTTGTTCCGGACAGGGTCCCTAGACGAGCAGTACTTC.

The V call is TRBV7-9, the J call TRBJ1-2; 7 nucleotides agree with TRBD1. CDR1 is SEHNR, CDR2 FQNEAQ, per germline (reference sequence). Losses at the gene ends were 2 bases for V and 8 bases for J; bases not matched to a gene: 11. The CDR3 sequence is 15 residues long. CDR3 sequence: CASSLLGQLSWGYTF. In DNA form, the CDR3 reads TGTGCCAGCAGCTTATTGGGACAGCTGTCTTGGGGCTACACCTTC. The whole variable domain, filled in from reference TRBV7-9 and TRBJ1-2, reads DTGVSQNPRHKITKRGQNVTFRCDPISEHNRLYWYRQTLGQGPEFLTYFQNEAQLEKSRLLSDRFSAERPKGSFSTLEIQRTEQGDSAMYLCASSLLGQLSWGYTFGSGTRLTVV.

V and J are TRBV27 and TRBJ1-4, with a weak D call TRBD1 (6 bases). In germline, CDR1 is MNHEY, CDR2 SMNVEV (reference sequence). The CDR3 has 14 amino acids. Trimming pared 4 bases from V and 7 bases from J, leaving 13 bases between. For the CDR3, the DNA is TGTGCCAGCAGTTCCCGGGGGCGCGGTGAAAAACTGTTTTTT. This codes for CASSSRGRGEKLFF.

The chain joins TRBV13 to TRBJ2-7; 9 bases line up with TRBD1. CDR1 and CDR2 from the germline V gene are PRHDT and FYEKMQ (reference sequence). Unmatched junction bases numbered 1, after V lost 3 bases and J lost 1 base. CDR3 length: 14 residues. CDR3 region: CASSFGTGSYEQYF. DNA of the CDR3: TGTGCCAGCAGCTTTGGGACAGGGTCCTACGAGCAGTACTTC.

This clone was detected only a few times. The chain uses TRBV7-3 and TRBJ2-2, with 7 positions matching TRBD2. The CDR3 is made up of 14 amino acids. V gave up 5 bases and J gave up 5 bases; unmatched junction bases: 5. CDR1 and CDR2 (germline): SGHTA, FQGTGA. In DNA, the CDR3 is TGTGCCAGCAGCATAGCGGGCGCGACCGGGGAGCTGTTTTTT. It specifies CASSIAGATGELFF.

Note on this clone: Distinct nucleotide sequences in the sample also encode this CDR3. The V and J genes are TRBV29-1 and TRBJ1-1; D not certain. Trimming removed 0 bases from V and 0 bases from J, with 5 bases in between. The CDR3 loop spans 13 amino acids. CDR1 is SQVTM, CDR2 ANQGSEA, per germline. The CDR3 DNA is TGCAGCGTTGAAGAGGGGATGAACACTGAAGCTTTCTTT. Translation gives CSVEEGMNTEAFF.

The chain recombines TRBV15 with TRBJ2-7; either TRBD1 or TRBD2 may supply D (5 bases each). The CDR3 is 14 amino acids. The germline V and J ends were trimmed by 0 bases and 6 bases, with 12 bases remaining between them. Germline values: CDR1 LNHNV, CDR2 YYDKDF (reference sequence). The CDR3 loop reads CATSRENGGGEQYF. For the CDR3, the DNA is TGTGCCACCAGCAGAGAGAATGGGGGTGGCGAGCAGTACTTC.

The V gene is TRBV11-2, the J gene TRBJ2-5; D uncertain. Trimming pared 4 bases from V and 2 bases from J, leaving 11 bases between. The germline CDR1 and CDR2 sequences are SGHAT and FQNNGV. This CDR3 region has 14 residues. Written as DNA, the CDR3 is TGTGCCAGCAGCTCATACAAGGGTCAAGAGACCCAGTACTTC. Amino acid sequence: CASSSYKGQETQYF.

The chain couples TRBV6-1 to TRBJ2-1; 10 bases match TRBD2. V was clipped by 3 bases and J by 5 bases; unmatched bases: 4. This CDR3 region has 15 residues. CDR1 MNHNS and CDR2 SASEGT come from the germline V gene. This chain's CDR3 is CASSDFLAGDNEQFF. The CDR3 coding sequence is TGTGCCAGCAGTGACTTTCTAGCGGGGGACAATGAGCAGTTCTTC.

The chain has TRBV28 and TRBJ2-5; 13 bases line up with TRBD2. The CDR3 runs to 15 residues. Unmatched junction bases numbered 6, after V lost 6 bases and J lost 5 bases. Germline V gene lookup returns CDR1 MDHEN and CDR2 SYDVKM. The CDR3 reads CASSGLAGVLETQYF. The CDR3 DNA follows: TGTGCCAGCAGCGGACTAGCGGGAGTTTTGGAGACCCAGTACTTC.

The CDR3 here is CASSIDRTGYTF. The CDR3 nucleotides are TGTGCCAGCAGTATTGACAGAACTGGCTACACCTTC. The chain couples TRBV28 to TRBJ1-2, with a weak D call TRBD1 (5 bases). Germline V gene data show CDR1 as MDHEN and CDR2 as SYDVKM. Trimming pared 5 bases from V and 7 bases from J, leaving 11 bases between. This CDR3 has 12 residues.

This clone was picked up a small number of times. The chain recombines TRBV2 with TRBJ2-7; D gene unclear. The V end was cut by 0 bases, the J end by 0 bases, with 12 bases between. CDR3 length: 16 amino acids. Germline CDR1 is SNHLY and CDR2 is FYNNEI. The CDR3 protein is CASSEAAGHYSYEQYF. The CDR3 DNA is TGTGCCAGCAGTGAAGCGGCCGGGCACTACTCCTACGAGCAGTACTTC.

The rearrangement joins TRBV5-1 to TRBJ2-7; possibly TRBD1 or TRBD2 for D (5 bases each). V gave up 4 bases and J gave up 2 bases, with 19 bases separating them. The CDR3 has 16 residues. Germline loops: CDR1 SGHRS, CDR2 YFSETQ. The CDR3 DNA follows: TGCGCCAGCAGCCAACTATATGGGACGGAACCCTACGAGCAGTACTTC. Translation gives CASSQLYGTEPYEQYF. The full variable domain, rest sourced from reference TRBV5-1 and TRBJ2-7, is KAGVTQTPRYLIKTRGQQVTLSCSPISGHRSVSWYQQTPGQGLQFLFEYFSETQRNKGNFPGRFSGRQFSNSRSEMNVSTLELGDSALYLCASSQLYGTEPYEQYFGPGTRLTVT.

This clone was observed a single time. V usage is TRBV29-1 and J usage is TRBJ2-2; D is unclear. Trimming took 3 bases from V and 0 from J, leaving 5 bases between them. The CDR3 spans 13 residues. The germline CDR1 and CDR2 sequences are SQVTM and ANQGSEA. CDR3 DNA sequence: TGCAGCGTTGACCCCGCGAACACCGGGGAGCTGTTTTTT. Translated: CSVDPANTGELFF.

This chain uses TRBV6-4 with TRBJ2-3; 11 bases agree with TRBD1. V trimming: 0 bases; J trimming: 1 base; junction bases outside the gene matches: 0. Germline V CDR1 and CDR2: MRHNA, SNTAGT. The length of the CDR3 is 16 residues. The CDR3: CASSDSGQGGTDTQYF. CDR3 coding DNA: TGTGCCAGCAGTGACTCGGGACAGGGGGGCACAGATACGCAGTATTTT.

The CDR3 reads CASSLCRRGGVHCEQFF. The DNA for the CDR3 is TGTGCCAGCAGTTTATGTCGTAGGGGGGGAGTCCACTGTGAGCAGTTCTTC. The chain employs TRBV28 and TRBJ2-1; a possible D gene is TRBD2 (7 bases). The germline V gene encodes CDR1 MDHEN and CDR2 SYDVKM. There are 17 residues in the CDR3. Trimming removed 0 bases from V and 9 bases from J, with 21 bases in between.

This chain uses TRBV6-5 with TRBJ1-2, with D possibly being TRBD1 (6 bases). The CDR3 contains 16 residues. CDR1 is MNHEY and CDR2 is SVGAGI in the germline V gene. The V end was cut by 4 bases, the J end by 0 bases, with 15 bases between. This CDR3 reads CASSSDSLGANYGYTF. CDR3 bases: TGTGCCAGCAGTTCGGACAGCCTAGGCGCTAACTATGGCTACACCTTC.

The gene calls are TRBV28 and TRBJ2-5, with TRBD1 matching 9 bases. The CDR3 is 17 amino acids. CDR1 is MDHEN and CDR2 is SYDVKM in the germline V gene. J lost 5 bases, V lost 3 bases, and 13 bases had no gene match. The DNA of the CDR3 is TGTGCCAGCAGTTTGTGGCCCACAGGGGGCCCTGGGGAGACCCAGTACTTC. Amino acids: CASSLWPTGGPGETQYF.

The V and J genes are TRBV5-1 and TRBJ2-1, with D maybe TRBD2 (6 bases). Trimming took off 4 bases at V and 0 bases at J, with 11 bases between the two ends. This CDR3 has 15 residues. Looked up from germline, CDR1 is SGHRS and CDR2 is YFSETQ. This CDR3 is CASSLDYTSYNEQFF. CDR3 DNA sequence: TGCGCCAGCAGCCTGGACTATACCTCCTACAATGAGCAGTTCTTC.

The V call is TRBV9, the J call TRBJ2-7; D is perhaps TRBD1 (5 bases). V lost 1 base, J lost 3 bases, and 14 bases lay in between. The CDR3 contains 15 residues. Germline CDR1 SGDLS, CDR2 YYNGEE. CDR3 sequence (DNA): TGTGCCAGCAGCGTAAGAGAGACAGTCTACTACGAGCAGTACTTC. Amino acids: CASSVRETVYYEQYF.

The rearrangement links TRBV18 to TRBJ1-1; D is perhaps TRBD1 (5 bases). The length of the CDR3 is 14 residues. From germline, CDR1 is KGHSH and CDR2 LQKENI. Trimming shortened V by 0 bases and J by 6 bases, and 11 bases separated the two germline ends. This CDR3 is CASSPPLGAAEAFF. CDR3 bases: TGTGCCAGCTCACCACCTTTAGGGGCCGCTGAAGCTTTCTTT.

The gene calls are TRBV29-1 and TRBJ2-7; TRBD2 might be the D (6 bases). The V and J ends lost 4 bases and 7 bases respectively, with 17 bases between them. The germline V gene encodes CDR1 SQVTM and CDR2 ANQGSEA. The CDR3 covers 13 residues. The CDR3 protein is CSVVGGKLREQYF. Written as DNA, the CDR3 is TGCAGCGTTGTTGGCGGGAAGCTAAGGGAGCAGTACTTC.

The chain employs TRBV9 and TRBJ2-1, with D perhaps TRBD2 (5 bases). The V and J ends lost 0 bases and 5 bases respectively, with 15 bases between them. The CDR3 totals 16 residues. In germline, CDR1 is SGDLS, CDR2 YYNGEE. The CDR3 region is CASSVDWSGANNEQFF. DNA of the CDR3: TGTGCCAGCAGCGTAGATTGGAGCGGAGCTAACAATGAGCAGTTCTTC.

The gene calls are TRBV6-5 and TRBJ1-3, with D perhaps matching TRBD1 (6 bases). Trimming left V 5 bases short and J 0 bases short, with 8 bases between. This CDR3 spans 14 amino acids. CDR1 is MNHEY and CDR2 is SVGAGI in the germline V gene. CDR3 in amino acids: CASSRTVSGNTIYF. Written as DNA, the CDR3 is TGTGCCAGCAGTCGGACAGTCTCTGGAAACACCATATATTTT.

The count of this clone is one. The J gene is TRBJ2-7, the V gene TRBV2; TRBD2 matches 8 bases. The trim removed 3 bases at V and 2 bases at J, leaving 15 bases unmatched. The CDR3 spans 18 residues. The germline V gene encodes CDR1 SNHLY and CDR2 FYNNEI. This CDR3 reads CASSDPYGVRGAAYEQYF. CDR3 coding DNA: TGTGCCAGCAGTGACCCCTACGGAGTGCGGGGGGCCGCCTACGAGCAGTACTTC.

This chain uses TRBV21-1 with TRBJ1-1. TRBV21-1 is classified as a pseudogene. The CDR3 spans 17 residues. For the CDR3, the DNA is TGTGCCAGCAGCAAGGGGAGCCCAGTCCTACTGAACACTGAAGCTTTCTTT. Amino acids: CASSKGSPVLLNTEAFF.

The chain couples TRBV7-9 to TRBJ2-5; 9 bases agree with TRBD2. Germline CDR1 SEHNR, CDR2 FQNEAQ (reference sequence). The CDR3 covers 17 residues. Trimming at V came to 3 bases and at J to 3 bases, leaving 11 bases not matched to a gene. In DNA, the CDR3 is TGTGCCAGCAGCTTGATTGGCGGGAGGGCCTATGAAGAGACCCAGTACTTC. It specifies CASSLIGGRAYEETQYF.